This TCR beta chain was recovered during a study of blood T cell repertoires in COVID-19. Study overall: Acute and convalescent COVID-19 specimens originated in the United States, Italy and Spain. The analysed material was cDNA or gDNA that came from T cells, B-cell-depleted T cells, or PBMCs.

Data came from immunoSEQ multiplex PCR; TCRdb stores just in-frame clones and leaves some out. Here the sample spans 250,000 to 300,000 clones, around 87% being singletons. V lost 4 bases to trimming and J lost 2 bases; unmatched junction nucleotides: 7. The CDR3 loop spans 17 amino acids. Looked up from germline, CDR1 is SGHNT and CDR2 is YYREEE (reference sequence). This receptor was taken from a woman aged 50 to 60 who had recovered from COVID-19. The chain is built from TRBV5-4 and TRBJ2-1; 12 bases agree with TRBD2. The sequencing sample was made of peripheral blood. CDR3 bases: TGTGCCAGCAGCCCCTTCGGACTAGCGGGAACCTACAATGAGCAGTTCTTC. It encodes CASSPFGLAGTYNEQFF.